The 27 T cell receptor beta chains in this list originate from one sample, sequenced in a study of blood T cell repertoires in COVID-19. The table came from immunoSEQ multiplex PCR; TCRdb's copy has only in-frame clones and leaves some out. Of 300,000 to 450,000 clones listed, over 75% were seen once; the top ten hold roughly 2%. Sample: peripheral blood. These TCRs come from a woman aged 55-69 years with COVID-19, enrolled during active disease.

This clone is a singleton in its sample. The J gene is TRBJ1-1, the V gene TRBV28; D is perhaps TRBD1 (6 bases). The ends were cut back, 5 bases at V and 5 bases at J, with 18 bases in the middle. The CDR3 is 15 residues long. Per the germline V gene, CDR1 is MDHEN and CDR2 is SYDVKM. CDR3 in DNA: TGTGCCAGCAGTCTTCCCCGGGACATGGGGACTGAAGCTTTCTTT. Protein sequence: CASSLPRDMGTEAFF.

The chain has TRBV24-1 and TRBJ2-5; D is ambiguous. V dropped 0 bases and J dropped 3 bases, with 7 bases sitting between them. Looked up from germline, CDR1 is KGHDR and CDR2 is SFDVKD. This CDR3 spans 14 amino acids. Here the CDR3 DNA reads TGTGCCACCAGTGATTTGGGCGGAGAAGAGACCCAGTACTTC. As protein: CATSDLGGEETQYF.

The chain uses TRBV7-3 and TRBJ2-3; 8 bases match TRBD1. There are 15 residues in the CDR3. The germline CDR1 and CDR2 sequences are SGHTA and FQGTGA. The V segment lost 0 bases and the J segment 4 bases; nucleotides outside the gene matches: 3. CDR3 DNA sequence: TGTGCCAGCAGCTTAACCGGACAGGGAGCAGATACGCAGTATTTT. This translates into CASSLTGQGADTQYF.

DNA for the CDR3: TGTGCCAGCGCTCAGGGAAGTGGAAACACCATATATTTT. Its translation: CASAQGSGNTIYF. The chain uses TRBV7-9 and TRBJ1-3; weak D call: TRBD1 (5 bases). V was cut by 8 bases and J by 3 bases, with 11 bases left in between. Germline V gene lookup returns CDR1 SEHNR and CDR2 FQNEAQ (reference sequence). The CDR3 is 13 residues long.

This rearrangement joins TRBV28 to TRBJ1-4, with 10 bases that match TRBD1. This CDR3 has 17 residues. The V and J ends lost 6 bases and 7 bases, in that order; junction bases with no gene match: 14. From germline, CDR1 is MDHEN and CDR2 SYDVKM. The CDR3 DNA reads TGTGCCAGCAGGACCGGGACAGGGGACTCCGGGGTTGAAAAACTGTTTTTT. It encodes CASRTGTGDSGVEKLFF.

The V gene is TRBV2, the J gene TRBJ2-3; D ambiguous. V lost 4 bases and J 14 bases, leaving 13 bases between the germline ends. Germline V gene sequence: CDR1 SNHLY, CDR2 FYNNEI. This CDR3 comprises 11 residues. For the CDR3, the DNA is TGTGCCAGCAGTGTGTCTTCCCTCCCGTATTTT. This sequence encodes CASSVSSLPYF.

J is TRBJ2-7 and V is TRBV11-2; 13 bases are shared with TRBD2. Germline V gene sequence: CDR1 SGHAT, CDR2 FQNNGV. Germline trimming cut 6 bases from V and 5 bases from J; bases unmatched to any gene: 7. The CDR3 has 15 residues. CDR3: CASSLTSGGANEQYF. The DNA for the CDR3 is TGTGCCAGCAGTCTCACTAGCGGGGGGGCCAACGAGCAGTACTTC.

This rearrangement joins TRBV28 to TRBJ1-2; D might be TRBD1 (6 bases). The CDR3 spans 13 residues. Germline lookup yields CDR1 MDHEN and CDR2 SYDVKM. V was clipped by 6 bases and J by 8 bases, with 16 bases between them. The CDR3 nucleotides are TGTGCCAGCAGGTCACCCGGGACAAAGGGCTACACCTTC. Encoded protein: CASRSPGTKGYTF.

The chain joins TRBV15 to TRBJ1-4; D gene ambiguous. The CDR3 sequence is 16 residues long. The V end lost 3 bases, the J end lost 8 bases, and 19 bases lay between the germline ends. Germline assignment: CDR1 LNHNV and CDR2 YYDKDF (reference sequence). CDR3 coding DNA: TGTGCCACCAGCAGGGAAGAAGGGAGGACTTACGAAAAACTGTTTTTT. The encoded protein is CATSREEGRTYEKLFF.

The chain has TRBV5-1 and TRBJ2-3; D is unresolved. The V gene lost 2 bases and the J gene lost 2 bases, with 12 bases spanning the gap. This CDR3 contains 15 residues. Per the germline V gene, CDR1 is SGHRS and CDR2 is YFSETQ. CDR3 DNA sequence: TGCGCCAGCAGCTTAACAGTCCTCCCCACAGATACGCAGTATTTT. Protein product: CASSLTVLPTDTQYF.

The DNA of the CDR3 is TGTGCCAGCAGCTTAGGAGTTTCGAGCAATCAGCCCCAGCATTTT. Translating it yields CASSLGVSSNQPQHF. The V and J genes are TRBV7-9 and TRBJ1-5; no reliable D call. Germline loops: CDR1 SEHNR, CDR2 FQNEAQ (reference sequence). The CDR3 totals 15 residues. V lost 1 base to trimming and J lost 1 base, with 8 bases between them.

Points on this clone: The junction and the germline gene differ at one end; a read error may be behind it. The CDR3 here is CASRLDRGRTAFF. The CDR3 DNA sequence: TGTGCCAGCAGGTTAGACAGGGGGCGCACAGCTTTCTTT. This chain uses TRBV7-8 with TRBJ1-1, with 10 bases lining up with TRBD1. This CDR3 is 13 amino acids long. CDR1 is SGHVS, CDR2 FQNEAQ, per germline.

The gene calls are TRBV30 and TRBJ1-1, with 7 positions matching TRBD1. The germline CDR1 and CDR2 sequences are GTSNPN and SVGIG (reference sequence). V shed 4 bases and J 4 bases; nucleotides not matched to a gene: 3. This CDR3 has 12 amino acids. The CDR3 bases are TGTGCCTGGATGCAGGGGGTCACTGAAGCTTTCTTT. Translated: CAWMQGVTEAFF.

The chain links TRBV28 to TRBJ2-5; TRBD1 might be the D (5 bases). Trimming stripped 4 bases from V and 5 bases from J, with 11 bases between. Germline loops: CDR1 MDHEN, CDR2 SYDVKM. CDR3 size: 13 residues. CDR3 amino acids: CASSSGFRETQYF. In nucleotides, the CDR3 is TGTGCCAGCAGTTCAGGGTTTAGGGAGACCCAGTACTTC.

This CDR3 reads CASSQRQGPNYGYTF. The DNA for the CDR3 is TGTGCCAGCAGCCAACGGCAGGGCCCTAACTATGGCTACACCTTC. The chain couples TRBV3-1 (or the pseudogene TRBV3-2) to TRBJ1-2; possibly TRBD1 for D (5 bases). V shed 2 bases and J shed 0 bases, with 10 bases lying between them. Per the germline V gene, CDR1 is LGHDT and CDR2 is YNNKEL (reference sequence). This CDR3 region has 15 residues.

The chain couples TRBV9 to TRBJ1-1; TRBD1 agrees at 9 bases. Trimming cost V 6 bases and J 5 bases; bases outside gene matches: 11. CDR1 and CDR2 (germline): SGDLS, YYNGEE. This CDR3 region has 15 residues. CDR3 in DNA: TGTGCCAGCACCCAAACAGGGGGCGCTTCTACTGAAGCTTTCTTT. This translates into CASTQTGGASTEAFF.

The rearrangement links TRBV3-1 (or the pseudogene TRBV3-2) to TRBJ1-6; maybe TRBD1 (5 bases). Deletions cut 7 bases from V and 7 bases from J, with 14 bases between. CDR1 and CDR2 from the germline V gene are LGHDT and YNNKEL (reference sequence). The CDR3 is 14 residues long. The CDR3 region is CASKGRAGNSPLHF. The CDR3 nucleotides are TGTGCCAGCAAAGGCAGGGCGGGAAATTCACCCCTCCACTTT.

The DNA for the CDR3 is TGCGCCACTTCCGCGGGGGCAGGCAATCAGCCCCAGCATTTT. Amino acid sequence: CATSAGAGNQPQHF. The rearrangement links TRBV4-1 to TRBJ1-5; the D gene is possibly TRBD1 (6 bases). CDR1 and CDR2 (germline): MGHRA, YSYEKL. The V end lost 10 bases, the J end lost 2 bases, and 15 bases lay between the germline ends. There are 14 residues in the CDR3.

This chain uses TRBV6-5 with TRBJ1-3; TRBD1 matches 12 bases. Germline V gene data show CDR1 as MNHEY and CDR2 as SVGAGI. The CDR3 has 13 residues. Trimming removed 4 bases from V and 8 bases from J; junction bases left unmatched: 0. The CDR3 protein is CASSWDRGHTIYF. The CDR3 DNA reads TGTGCCAGCAGTTGGGACAGGGGGCACACCATATATTTT.

This rearrangement joins TRBV2 to TRBJ1-4; 10 nucleotides match TRBD1. V shed 6 bases and J 5 bases; nucleotides not matched to a gene: 6. This CDR3 is 15 amino acids long. Germline values: CDR1 SNHLY, CDR2 FYNNEI. CDR3: CASSARTGGNEKLFF. Written as DNA, the CDR3 is TGTGCCAGCAGCGCCCGGACAGGGGGAAATGAAAAACTGTTTTTT.

The rearrangement joins TRBV11-2 to TRBJ1-1, with D maybe TRBD1 (6 bases). Germline-derived CDR1 and CDR2 are SGHAT and FQNNGV. V was trimmed by 3 bases and J by 2 bases, leaving 7 bases between them. CDR3 length: 13 amino acids. CDR3 residues: CASSLDSNTEAFF. The CDR3 DNA follows: TGTGCCAGCAGCTTGGACAGCAACACTGAAGCTTTCTTT.

The count of this clone is one. This rearrangement joins TRBV5-5 to TRBJ2-1; 12 bases agree with TRBD2. The CDR3 is 17 amino acids. The ends lost 0 bases at V and 2 bases at J; junction bases unmatched: 3. Germline V gene lookup returns CDR1 SGHKS and CDR2 YYEKEE (reference sequence). CDR3 loop: CASSLASSGGAYNEQFF. DNA of the CDR3: TGTGCCAGCAGCTTGGCATCTAGCGGGGGGGCCTACAATGAGCAGTTCTTC.

This clone appeared once. The rearrangement uses TRBV4-1 and TRBJ2-3, with D uncertain. The CDR3 consists of 16 residues. Trimming took 3 bases from V and 1 from J, leaving 14 bases between them. Germline CDR1 is MGHRA and CDR2 is YSYEKL. CDR3 in amino acids: CASSHVSRVGTDTQYF. Written as DNA, the CDR3 is TGCGCCAGCAGCCACGTTTCCCGGGTTGGCACAGATACGCAGTATTTT.

CDR3 region: CASSFRTSSTDTGELFF. The DNA of the CDR3 is TGTGCCAGCAGCTTCCGAACCTCTAGTACGGACACCGGGGAGCTGTTTTTT. V and J are TRBV5-5 and TRBJ2-2; D uncertain. Germline V gene data show CDR1 as SGHKS and CDR2 as YYEKEE (reference sequence). The V and J ends lost 2 bases and 3 bases respectively, with 17 bases between them. The length of the CDR3 is 17 residues.

This sequence joins TRBV6-2 or TRBV6-3 and TRBJ2-1, with 10 positions matching TRBD2. Germline V gene lookup returns CDR1 MNHEY and CDR2 SVGEGT. Germline trimming cut 6 bases from V and 7 bases from J; bases unmatched to any gene: 15. The CDR3 sequence is 17 residues long. The CDR3 bases are TGTGCCAGCAGCCCTTACAGTCTAGCGGGGGCGGGGAATGAGCAGTTCTTC. Translated: CASSPYSLAGAGNEQFF.

The rearrangement joins TRBV7-9 to TRBJ1-1; D uncertain. There are 14 residues in the CDR3. V lost 5 bases to trimming and J lost 6 bases, with 16 bases between them. Per germline, CDR1 SEHNR and CDR2 FQNEAQ (reference sequence). CDR3 amino acids: CASSLSGVGAEAFF. The CDR3 coding sequence is TGTGCCAGCAGCCTGTCGGGTGTGGGTGCTGAAGCTTTCTTT.

This chain joins TRBV7-2 and TRBJ1-3; tentative D call: TRBD1 (6 bases). The CDR3 covers 17 residues. V was pared by 5 bases and J by 0 bases, with 17 bases between. CDR1 SGHTA and CDR2 FQGNSA come from the germline V gene. The CDR3 nucleotides are TGTGCCAGCAGCCCTGGGGGGGGCGCAAACTCTGGAAACACCATATATTTT. It codes for CASSPGGGANSGNTIYF.